Sequencing of this TCR beta chain was carried out in a study of vaccination and CD4 T cells after COVID-19. Study-level information: Between diagnosis and the drawing of post-COVID samples lay a median approximately 95 days (range 35 to 161).

Treatment here: approximately 11-day PBMC culture with coronavirus spike peptide pools or control peptides (ViraFEST assay). Worth noting for this clonotype: Antigen: not known.

Study-level points and caveats: Although the median of SARS-CoV-2-reactive clonotypes rose from about 20 to 38, the change was not significant. Looking at convalescent patients, a median approximately 86% of reactive clones were present only post-vaccination.

With the Oncomine TCR Beta short-read assay, DNA from cultured CD4+ T cells was sequenced. Cultured CD4+ T cells were the source of extracted genomic DNA. TCRdb reanalysed the PCR reads using MiXCR and keeps one entry per CDR3 protein. There are 25,000 or so distinct CDR3 sequences in the sample; roughly 62% occur only once, and about a fifth lies in the top ten. The specimen comprised CD4+ T cells from blood, cultured in vitro, sampled after SARS-CoV-2 vaccination. This TCR was sampled from a human donor who received a COVID-19 vaccine.

CDR3 sequence (DNA): TGTGCCAGCAGTGACCGGAGTCGAACTGAAGCTTTCTTT. It codes for CASSDRSRTEAFF. The chain is built from TRBV6-1 and TRBJ1-1; D is unclear. Trimming removed 3 bases at V and 5 bases at J, with 10 bases between. Germline V CDR1 and CDR2: MNHNS, SASEGT. The CDR3 loop spans 13 amino acids.